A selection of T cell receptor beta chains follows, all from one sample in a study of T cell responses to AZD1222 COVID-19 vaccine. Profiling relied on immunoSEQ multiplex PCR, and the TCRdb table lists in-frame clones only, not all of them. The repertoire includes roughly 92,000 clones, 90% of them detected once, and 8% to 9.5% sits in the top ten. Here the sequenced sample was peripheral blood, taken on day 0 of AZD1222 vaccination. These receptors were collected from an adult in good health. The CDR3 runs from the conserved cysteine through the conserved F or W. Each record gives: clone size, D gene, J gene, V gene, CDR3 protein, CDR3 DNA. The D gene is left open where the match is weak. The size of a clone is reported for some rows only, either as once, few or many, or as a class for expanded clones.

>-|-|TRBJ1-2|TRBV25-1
CASRGHGINYGYTF
TGTGCCAGCAGGGGACACGGGATAAACTATGGCTACACCTTC
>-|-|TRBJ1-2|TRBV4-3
CASTNGGSRGYTF
TGCGCCAGTACTAATGGGGGGTCGCGTGGCTACACCTTC
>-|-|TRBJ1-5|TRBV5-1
CASSPDSNQPQHF
TGCGCCAGCAGCCCGGACAGCAATCAGCCCCAGCATTTT
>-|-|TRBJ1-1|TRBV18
CASSPGRGGNTEAFF
TGTGCCAGCTCACCGGGCAGGGGAGGGAACACTGAAGCTTTCTTT
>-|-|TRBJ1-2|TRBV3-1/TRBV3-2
CASSLLTDSYGYTF
TGTGCCAGCAGCCTCTTGACAGACTCCTATGGCTACACCTTC
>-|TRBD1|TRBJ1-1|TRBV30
CAWSPAGGSEAFF
TGTGCCTGGAGCCCCGCAGGGGGGTCTGAAGCTTTCTTT
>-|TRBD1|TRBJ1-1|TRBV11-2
CASSLEKGTGWKTNTEAFF
TGTGCCAGCAGCTTAGAAAAGGGGACAGGATGGAAAACTAACACTGAAGCTTTCTTT
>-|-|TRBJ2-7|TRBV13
CASSRMVGQQYF
TGTGCCAGCAGCAGAATGGTGGGGCAGCAGTACTTC
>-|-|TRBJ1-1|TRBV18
CASSPMIGGGENTEAFF
TGTGCCAGCTCACCCATGATAGGGGGAGGGGAGAACACTGAAGCTTTCTTT
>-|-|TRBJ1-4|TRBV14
CASSQTGWDEKLFF
TGTGCCAGCAGCCAAACAGGGTGGGATGAAAAACTGTTTTTT
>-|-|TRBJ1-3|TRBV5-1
CASSSDSGNTIYF
TGCGCCAGCAGCTCTGACTCTGGAAACACCATATATTTT
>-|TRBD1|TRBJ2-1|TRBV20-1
CSASWDRANNEQFF
TGCAGTGCGAGTTGGGACAGGGCGAACAATGAGCAGTTCTTC
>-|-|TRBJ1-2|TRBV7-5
CARSSPWGGQVGGYTF
TGTGCCAGAAGCTCCCCTTGGGGGGGACAGGTGGGGGGCTACACCTTC
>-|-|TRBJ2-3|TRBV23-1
CASVSDTQYF
TGCGCCAGCGTCTCGGATACGCAGTATTTT
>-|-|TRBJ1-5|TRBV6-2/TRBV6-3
CASSYVWTGQPQHF
TGTGCCAGCAGTTATGTGTGGACCGGGCAGCCCCAGCATTTT
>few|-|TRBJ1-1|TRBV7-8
CASSLAHTSTEAFF
TGTGCCAGCAGCTTAGCACACACGAGCACTGAAGCTTTCTTT
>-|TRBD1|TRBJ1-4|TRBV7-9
CASSLAATGVNEKLFF
TGTGCCAGCAGCTTAGCGGCGACAGGGGTTAATGAAAAACTGTTTTTT